The sequence of this T cell receptor beta chain was determined in a study of shared clonotypes between healthy human individuals. Donors comprised healthy HIV-negative adults lacking recent acute infections or vaccinations. Trimming removed 0 bases from V and 9 bases from J, with 12 bases in between. This CDR3 has 14 residues. CDR1 is MRHNA, CDR2 SNTAGT, per germline. The study's findings and limits: Represented genetic and exposure-history diversity was restricted by having few donors.

Researchers ran the assay at a deep level. The assay was immunoSEQ multiplex PCR, and TCRdb's table has in-frame clones only and misses some. This table holds under 2.5 million clones, around 90% found once. This clone was detected once. The antigen is not known. The J gene is TRBJ2-1, the V gene TRBV6-4; no definite D call. The sample was naive CD4+ T cells from PBMCs. The subset: CD45RA+ positively selected. This clonotype was sampled from a man aged 18-30 years in good health. Some clones in this sample may be carry-over from other donors' samples. DNA for the CDR3: TGTGCCAGCAGTGACTCGATTCCGAACGGTGAGCAGTTCTTC. It yields the protein CASSDSIPNGEQFF.